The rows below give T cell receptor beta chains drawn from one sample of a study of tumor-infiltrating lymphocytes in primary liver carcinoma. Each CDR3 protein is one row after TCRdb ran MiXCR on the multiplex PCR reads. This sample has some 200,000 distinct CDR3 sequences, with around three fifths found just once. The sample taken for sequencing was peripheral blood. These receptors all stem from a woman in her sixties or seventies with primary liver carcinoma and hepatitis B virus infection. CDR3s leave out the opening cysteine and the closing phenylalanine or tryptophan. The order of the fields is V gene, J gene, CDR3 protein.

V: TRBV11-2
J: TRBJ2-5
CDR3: ACSLEPEETQY

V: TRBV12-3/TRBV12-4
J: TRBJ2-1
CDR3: ASSSETSGSGEQF

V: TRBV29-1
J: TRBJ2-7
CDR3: SVEPGTGRLAGGKEQY

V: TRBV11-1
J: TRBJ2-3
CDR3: ASSVGQRGTDTQY

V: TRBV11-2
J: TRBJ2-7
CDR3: VSSYSDRYEQY

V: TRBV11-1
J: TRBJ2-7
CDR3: TSSLGLVGDYEQY

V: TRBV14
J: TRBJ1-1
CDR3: ASSQVGVTGLAF

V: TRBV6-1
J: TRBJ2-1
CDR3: TSSHGLRQDYNVQF

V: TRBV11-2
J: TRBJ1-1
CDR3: AGSLDPTGPTEAF

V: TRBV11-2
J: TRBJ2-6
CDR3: ASSTVTGANIPT

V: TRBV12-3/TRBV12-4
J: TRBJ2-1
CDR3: TSRPRLAGNNEQF

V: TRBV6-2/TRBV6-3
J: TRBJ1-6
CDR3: ASFDSGYNSPLH

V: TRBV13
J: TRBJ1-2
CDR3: ASSPSSGGYT

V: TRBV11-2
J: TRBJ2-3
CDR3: TSSPPESADTQY

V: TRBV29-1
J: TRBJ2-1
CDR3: SVEVMASGRAGSYNEQF

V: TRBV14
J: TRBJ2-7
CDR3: ASRRQGGYEQY

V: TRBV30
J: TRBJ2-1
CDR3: AWTRASGNEQF

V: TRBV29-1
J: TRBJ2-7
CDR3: NVGSLGYERY

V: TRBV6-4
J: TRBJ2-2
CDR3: ANSDSQGAGELF

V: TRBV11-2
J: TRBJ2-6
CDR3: ASSLVGGSGANVLT

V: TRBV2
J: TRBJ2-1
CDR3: ASRWTSGCNEQF

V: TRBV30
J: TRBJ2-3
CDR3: AWSRGPDTQY

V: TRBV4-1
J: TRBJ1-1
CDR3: ASSQDRKVNTEAF

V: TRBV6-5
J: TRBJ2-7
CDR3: ASSQAGTAMGEQY

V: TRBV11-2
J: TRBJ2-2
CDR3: ASSYTFSGELF

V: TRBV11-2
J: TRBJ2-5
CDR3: ASKVDGRETQY

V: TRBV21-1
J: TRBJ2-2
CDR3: ASTPTGTPNTGELF

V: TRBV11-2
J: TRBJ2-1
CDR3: ASSTCSGDPYYNEQF

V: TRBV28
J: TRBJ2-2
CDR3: ASSWGRYARELF

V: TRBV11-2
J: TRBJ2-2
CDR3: ASNLLTGNTGELF

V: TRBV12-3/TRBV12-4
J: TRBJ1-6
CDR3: ASSLWGGRQPLH

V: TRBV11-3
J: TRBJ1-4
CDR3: ASSPRGGEKLF

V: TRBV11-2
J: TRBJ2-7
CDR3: AGILDWVRLAGPYEQY

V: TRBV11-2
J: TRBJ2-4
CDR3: ASSQADPGIPKNIQY

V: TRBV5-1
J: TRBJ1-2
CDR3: ASSLQQGAGDYT

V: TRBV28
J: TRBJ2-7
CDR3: ASSRSGGYEQY

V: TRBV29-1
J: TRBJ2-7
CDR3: SVGATYEQY

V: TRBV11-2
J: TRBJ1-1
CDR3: ASNLRAAGNSEAF

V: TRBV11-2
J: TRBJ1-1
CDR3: GSSLVRENTEAF

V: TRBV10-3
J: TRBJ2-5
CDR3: AISEYSSAPQETQY

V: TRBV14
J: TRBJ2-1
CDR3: ASSQAISGLNEQF

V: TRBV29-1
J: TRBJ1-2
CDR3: SVEVEVVGRGDRNIGYT

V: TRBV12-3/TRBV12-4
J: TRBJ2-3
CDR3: ASSASAGRTQY

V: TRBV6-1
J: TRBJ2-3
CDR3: ASSEEVGRGTDTQY

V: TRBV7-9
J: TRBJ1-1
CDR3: ASNPLTEGTEAS

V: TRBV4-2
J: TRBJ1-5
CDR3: ASSQNGGRGVSNQPQH

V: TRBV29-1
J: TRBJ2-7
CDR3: SVGGGASGYEQY